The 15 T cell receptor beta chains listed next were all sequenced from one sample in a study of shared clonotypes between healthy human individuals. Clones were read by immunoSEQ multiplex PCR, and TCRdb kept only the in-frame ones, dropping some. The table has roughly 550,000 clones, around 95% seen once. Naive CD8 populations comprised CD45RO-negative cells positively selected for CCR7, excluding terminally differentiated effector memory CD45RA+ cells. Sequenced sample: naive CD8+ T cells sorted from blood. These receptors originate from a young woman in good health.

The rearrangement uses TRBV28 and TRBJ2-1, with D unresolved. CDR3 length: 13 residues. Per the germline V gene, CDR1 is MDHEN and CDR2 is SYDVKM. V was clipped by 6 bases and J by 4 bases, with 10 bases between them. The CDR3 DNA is TGTGCCAGCAGCCCCCGACTTTACAATGAGCAGTTCTTC. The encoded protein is CASSPRLYNEQFF. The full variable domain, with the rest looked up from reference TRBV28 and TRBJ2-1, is DVKVTQSSRYLVKRTGEKVFLECVQDMDHENMFWYRQDPGLGLRLIYFSYDVKMKEKGDIPEGYSVSREKKERFSLILESASTNQTSMYLCASSPRLYNEQFFGPGTRLTVL.

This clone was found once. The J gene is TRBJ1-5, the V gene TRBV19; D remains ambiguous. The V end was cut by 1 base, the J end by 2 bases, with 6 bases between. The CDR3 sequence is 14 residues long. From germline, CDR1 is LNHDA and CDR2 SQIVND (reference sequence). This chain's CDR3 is CASSIVYGNQPQHF. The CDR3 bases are TGTGCCAGTAGTATAGTCTATGGCAATCAGCCCCAGCATTTT.

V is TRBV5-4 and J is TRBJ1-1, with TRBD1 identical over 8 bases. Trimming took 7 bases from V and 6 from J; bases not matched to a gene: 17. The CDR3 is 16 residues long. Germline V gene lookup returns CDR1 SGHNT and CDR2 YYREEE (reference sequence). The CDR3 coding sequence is TGTGCCAGCTCCTATTGGGGGGATCCAGGGGGCGCTGAAGCTTTCTTT. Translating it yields CASSYWGDPGGAEAFF.

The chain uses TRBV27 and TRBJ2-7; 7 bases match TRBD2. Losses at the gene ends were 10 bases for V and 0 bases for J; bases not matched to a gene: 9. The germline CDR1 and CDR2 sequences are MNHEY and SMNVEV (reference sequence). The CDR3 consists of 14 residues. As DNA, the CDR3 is TGTGCCACCGCAGCTAGCGGTCTCTCCTACGAGCAGTACTTC. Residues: CATAASGLSYEQYF.

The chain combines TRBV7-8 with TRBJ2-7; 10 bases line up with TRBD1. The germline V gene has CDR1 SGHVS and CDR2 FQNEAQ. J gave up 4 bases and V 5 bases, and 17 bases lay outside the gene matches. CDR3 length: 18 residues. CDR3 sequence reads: CASSQVGQGPGIIYEQYF. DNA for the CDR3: TGTGCCAGCAGCCAAGTGGGACAGGGGCCCGGGATCATATACGAGCAGTACTTC.

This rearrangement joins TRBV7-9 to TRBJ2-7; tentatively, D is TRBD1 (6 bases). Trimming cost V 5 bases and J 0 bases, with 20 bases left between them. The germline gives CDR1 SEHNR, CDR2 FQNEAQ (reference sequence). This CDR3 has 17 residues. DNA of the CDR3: TGTGCCAGCAGCCTTGATAACCGGGACAAGAGCTCCTACGAGCAGTACTTC. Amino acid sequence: CASSLDNRDKSSYEQYF.

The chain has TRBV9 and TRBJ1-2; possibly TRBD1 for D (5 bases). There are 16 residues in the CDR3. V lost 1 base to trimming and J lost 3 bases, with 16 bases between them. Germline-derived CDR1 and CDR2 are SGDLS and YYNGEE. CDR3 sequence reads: CASSVWEGAGDYGYTF. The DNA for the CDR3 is TGTGCCAGCAGCGTATGGGAAGGGGCAGGCGACTATGGCTACACCTTC.

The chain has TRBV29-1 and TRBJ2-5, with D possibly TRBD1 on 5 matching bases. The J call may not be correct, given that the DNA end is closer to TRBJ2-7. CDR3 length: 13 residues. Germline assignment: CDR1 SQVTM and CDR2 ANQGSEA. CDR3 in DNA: TGCAGCGTGAATGAAAGGGGTTCCTACGAGCAGTACTTC. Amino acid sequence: CSVNERGSYEQYF.

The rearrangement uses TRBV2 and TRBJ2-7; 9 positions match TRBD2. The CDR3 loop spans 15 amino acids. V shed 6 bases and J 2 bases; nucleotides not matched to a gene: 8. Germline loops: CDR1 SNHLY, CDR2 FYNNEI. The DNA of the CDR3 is TGTGCCAGCAGACCCTTAGCGGGAGAGACCTACGAGCAGTACTTC. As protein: CASRPLAGETYEQYF.

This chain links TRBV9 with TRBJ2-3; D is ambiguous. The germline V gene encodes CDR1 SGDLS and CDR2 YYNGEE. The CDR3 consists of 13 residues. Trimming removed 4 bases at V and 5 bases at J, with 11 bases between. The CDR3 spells CASSPQTGDTQYF. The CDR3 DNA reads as TGTGCCAGCAGCCCCCAGACTGGAGATACGCAGTATTTT.

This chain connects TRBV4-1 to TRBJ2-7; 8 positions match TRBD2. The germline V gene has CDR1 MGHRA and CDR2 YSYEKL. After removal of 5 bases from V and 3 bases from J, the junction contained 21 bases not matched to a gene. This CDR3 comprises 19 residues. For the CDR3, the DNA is TGCGCCAGCAGCTCGCCCGGGACTAGAGGGCCCCGAGGGTACTACGAGCAGTACTTC. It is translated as CASSSPGTRGPRGYYEQYF.

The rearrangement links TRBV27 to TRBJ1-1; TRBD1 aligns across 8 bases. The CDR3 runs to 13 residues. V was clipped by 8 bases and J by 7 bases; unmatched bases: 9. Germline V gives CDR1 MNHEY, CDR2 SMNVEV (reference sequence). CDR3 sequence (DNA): TGTGCCAGCCGAACCGGGACAGGCATTGAAGCTTTCTTT. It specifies CASRTGTGIEAFF.

In DNA form, the CDR3 reads TGTGCCAGCAGCTTGATGGGCAATCAGCCCCAGCATTTT. Its protein product is CASSLMGNQPQHF. V and J are TRBV5-8 and TRBJ1-5; D ambiguous. CDR3 length equals 13 residues. CDR1 and CDR2 from the germline V gene are SGHTS and YDEGEE. Trimming pared 1 base from V and 2 bases from J, leaving 4 bases between.

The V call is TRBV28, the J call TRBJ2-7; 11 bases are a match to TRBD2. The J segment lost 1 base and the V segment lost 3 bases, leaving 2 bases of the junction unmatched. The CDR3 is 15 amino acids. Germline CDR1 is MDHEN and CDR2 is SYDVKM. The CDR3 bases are TGTGCCAGCAGTTTGGGACTAGCGGCTTCCTACGAGCAGTACTTC. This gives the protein CASSLGLAASYEQYF.

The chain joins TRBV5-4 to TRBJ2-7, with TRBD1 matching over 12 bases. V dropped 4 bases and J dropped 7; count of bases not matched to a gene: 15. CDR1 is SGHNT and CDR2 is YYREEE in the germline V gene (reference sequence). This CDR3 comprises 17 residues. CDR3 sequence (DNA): TGTGCCAGCAGCACTGAAGCCCCGGGACAGGGGGCTGATGAGCAGTACTTC. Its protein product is CASSTEAPGQGADEQYF. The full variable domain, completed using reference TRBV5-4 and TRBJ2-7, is ETGVTQSPTHLIKTRGQQVTLRCSSQSGHNTVSWYQQALGQGPQFIFQYYREEENGRGNFPPRFSGLQFPNYSSELNVNALELDDSALYLCASSTEAPGQGADEQYFGPGTRLTVT.